The 12 T cell receptor beta chains below all came from one sample that was sequenced in a study of shared clonotypes between healthy human individuals. Naivety among CD8 cells was defined by CD45RO negativity and positive CCR7 selection, thereby excluding terminally differentiated effector memory CD45RA+ cells. The method was immunoSEQ multiplex PCR; TCRdb's version includes in-frame clones alone and lacks a portion of them. The data show about 2 million clones, about 95% seen once. Specimen: naive CD8+ T cells sorted from blood. These receptors originate from a man aged 18-30 years in good health.

The V call is TRBV29-1, the J call TRBJ2-5, with D unclear. The CDR3 is made up of 10 amino acids. V was pared by 7 bases and J by 4 bases, with 7 bases between. From germline, CDR1 is SQVTM and CDR2 ANQGSEA. CDR3 nucleotides: TGCAGCGCCTACGGAGAGACCCAGTACTTC. Its translation: CSAYGETQYF.

The genes are TRBV10-2 and TRBJ1-2; the D gene is possibly TRBD1 (5 bases). CDR1 is WSHSY and CDR2 is SAAADI in the germline V gene. CDR3 size: 17 residues. Between the trimmed V and J ends, which lost 2 bases and 0 bases, there was a span of 16 bases. In DNA form, the CDR3 reads TGCGCCAGCAGTGAGATGCCTACAGGATCAGCTAACTATGGCTACACCTTC. This codes for CASSEMPTGSANYGYTF.

The chain couples TRBV5-4 to TRBJ2-7; D not resolved. The V gene lost 2 bases and the J gene lost 4 bases, with 16 bases spanning the gap. Germline-derived CDR1 and CDR2 are SGHNT and YYREEE (reference sequence). The CDR3 loop spans 15 amino acids. The CDR3 here is CASSFPPVKTYEQYF. As DNA, the CDR3 is TGTGCCAGCAGCTTCCCTCCCGTCAAAACATACGAGCAGTACTTC. The whole variable domain, filled in from reference TRBV5-4 and TRBJ2-7, reads ETGVTQSPTHLIKTRGQQVTLRCSSQSGHNTVSWYQQALGQGPQFIFQYYREEENGRGNFPPRFSGLQFPNYSSELNVNALELDDSALYLCASSFPPVKTYEQYFGPGTRLTVT.

The V gene is TRBV7-3, the J gene TRBJ1-6, with TRBD1 as a possible D gene (6 bases). The CDR3 covers 15 residues. Between the trimmed V and J ends, which lost 2 bases and 5 bases, there was a span of 10 bases. The V gene's germline CDR1 is SGHTA and CDR2 FQGTGA. The CDR3 bases are TGTGCCAGCAGCTTAGGCTGGGGGCATAATTCACCCCTCCACTTT. This sequence encodes CASSLGWGHNSPLHF.

The chain links TRBV9 to TRBJ2-7; TRBD2 is a possible D gene (5 bases). Trimming took off 0 bases at V and 2 bases at J, with 12 bases between the two ends. Germline CDR1 is SGDLS and CDR2 is YYNGEE. The CDR3 extends over 15 amino acids. CDR3 nucleotides: TGTGCCAGCAGCGTAGATCGGGGAGCAACCTACGAGCAGTACTTC. Its translation is CASSVDRGATYEQYF.

V is TRBV18 and J is TRBJ2-7, with 7 bases identical to TRBD1. The junction had 13 bases not matched to a gene; V was cut back by 3 bases and J by 5 bases. There are 16 residues in the CDR3. Germline CDR1 KGHSH, CDR2 LQKENI. CDR3 coding DNA: TGTGCCAGCTCACCGTCCGGGGACAGCCTCTGGAACGAGCAGTACTTC. As protein: CASSPSGDSLWNEQYF. The complete variable domain, with remaining parts taken from reference TRBV18 and TRBJ2-7, reads NAGVMQNPRHLVRRRGQEARLRCSPMKGHSHVYWYRQLPEEGLKFMVYLQKENIIDESGMPKERFSAEFPKEGPSILRIQQVVRGDSAAYFCASSPSGDSLWNEQYFGPGTRLTVT.

The chain uses TRBV11-2 and TRBJ2-7; tentatively, D is TRBD2 (6 bases). Germline CDR1 and CDR2: SGHAT and FQNNGV. The V and J ends lost 0 bases and 4 bases respectively, with 19 bases between them. The CDR3 has 17 residues. For the CDR3, the DNA is TGTGCCAGCAGCTTAGATCCCTACCCGGGGGAAGAATACGAGCAGTACTTC. Protein sequence: CASSLDPYPGEEYEQYF.

The gene calls are TRBV30 and TRBJ1-1, with a tentative D call TRBD1 (5 bases). V was shortened by 5 bases and J by 5 bases, with 9 bases between the two germline ends. Germline CDR1 GTSNPN, CDR2 SVGIG (reference sequence). The CDR3 is made up of 11 amino acids. As DNA, the CDR3 is TGTGCCTGGGGTTGGGGGACTGAAGCTTTCTTT. It encodes CAWGWGTEAFF.

The V call is TRBV7-8, the J call TRBJ2-7; D is possibly TRBD1 or TRBD2 (5 bases each). V shed 5 bases and J shed 5 bases, with 22 bases lying between them. The CDR3 is made up of 16 amino acids. The germline V gene encodes CDR1 SGHVS and CDR2 FQNEAQ. The CDR3 DNA sequence: TGTGCCAGCAGCCTAATAGAGGGGCAGGGAGTCCACGAGCAGTACTTC. This translates into CASSLIEGQGVHEQYF.

The rearrangement links TRBV5-4 to TRBJ2-7, with 8 bases lining up with TRBD1. V lost 0 bases and J lost 2; bases outside the gene matches: 4. This CDR3 spans 15 amino acids. Germline CDR1 and CDR2: SGHNT and YYREEE (reference sequence). DNA for the CDR3: TGTGCCAGCAGCTTGGGGACAGGGAAAGCCTACGAGCAGTACTTC. Translation gives CASSLGTGKAYEQYF.

The rearrangement joins TRBV28 to TRBJ2-7; D is unresolved. Germline V gene sequence: CDR1 MDHEN, CDR2 SYDVKM. Trimming took off 3 bases at V and 2 bases at J, with 8 bases between the two ends. This CDR3 region has 13 residues. CDR3 sequence (DNA): TGTGCCAGCAGTTTCCGGACGACCTACGAGCAGTACTTC. Translated, it gives CASSFRTTYEQYF.

In the case of this clone: In the same sample, other DNA sequences code for this CDR3. The gene calls are TRBV27 and TRBJ2-7, with TRBD2 matching 7 bases. Trimming at V came to 3 bases and at J to 1 base, leaving 3 bases not matched to a gene. CDR1 MNHEY and CDR2 SMNVEV come from the germline V gene (reference sequence). The CDR3 runs to 14 residues. CDR3 DNA sequence: TGTGCCAGCAGTTTCGCTAGCGGATCCTACGAGCAGTACTTC. This encodes CASSFASGSYEQYF.